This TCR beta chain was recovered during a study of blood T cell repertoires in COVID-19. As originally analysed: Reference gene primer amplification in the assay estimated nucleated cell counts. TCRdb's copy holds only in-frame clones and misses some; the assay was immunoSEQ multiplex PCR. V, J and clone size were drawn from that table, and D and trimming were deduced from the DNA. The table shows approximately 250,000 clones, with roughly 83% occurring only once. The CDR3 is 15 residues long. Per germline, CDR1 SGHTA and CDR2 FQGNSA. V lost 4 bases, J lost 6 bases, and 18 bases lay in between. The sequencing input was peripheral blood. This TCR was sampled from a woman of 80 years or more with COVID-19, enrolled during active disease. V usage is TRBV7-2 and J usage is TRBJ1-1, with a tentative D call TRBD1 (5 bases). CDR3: CASSSGLGRLAEAFF. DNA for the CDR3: TGTGCCAGCAGCTCAGGGCTGGGGCGCTTGGCTGAAGCTTTCTTT. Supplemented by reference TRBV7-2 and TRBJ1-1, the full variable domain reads GAGVSQSPSNKVTEKGKDVELRCDPISGHTALYWYRQSLGQGLEFLIYFQGNSAPDKSGLPSDRFSAERTGGSVSTLTIQRTQQEDSAVYLCASSSGLGRLAEAFFGQGTRLTVV.